This entry lists 5 T cell receptor beta chains sequenced from one sample in a study of T cell responses to AZD1222 COVID-19 vaccine. The assay was immunoSEQ multiplex PCR, and TCRdb's table has in-frame clones only and misses some. The sample contains 95,000 to 100,000 clones, more than 70% of which appear only once. Source: peripheral blood, taken on day 0 of AZD1222 vaccination. These receptors were collected from an adult in good health.

In DNA form, the CDR3 reads TGTGCCTGGACGGTCCAAGAGACCCAGTACTTC. It encodes CAWTVQETQYF. This sequence joins TRBV30 and TRBJ2-5; no definite D call. V gave up 4 bases and J gave up 1 base, with 4 bases separating them. The CDR3 loop spans 11 amino acids. Per the germline V gene, CDR1 is GTSNPN and CDR2 is SVGIG (reference sequence).

The chain combines TRBV19 with TRBJ2-5; the D gene could be TRBD1 or TRBD2 (6 bases each). Germline V gene lookup returns CDR1 LNHDA and CDR2 SQIVND (reference sequence). Trimming left V 4 bases short and J 4 bases short, with 16 bases between. The CDR3 sequence is 15 residues long. Here the CDR3 DNA reads TGTGCCAGTAGTAAGGGGGGAAGCTGGCTAGAGACCCAGTACTTC. This encodes CASSKGGSWLETQYF.

The gene calls are TRBV7-2 and TRBJ2-2; TRBD2 aligns across 9 bases. CDR1 is SGHTA and CDR2 is FQGNSA in the germline V gene. The V segment lost 7 bases and the J segment 7 bases; nucleotides outside the gene matches: 4. CDR3 length: 13 residues. The CDR3 region has the DNA TGTGCCAGCAAAAAGCGGGAGGACGGGGAGCTGTTTTTT. Protein: CASKKREDGELFF.

This clone was detected once. V is TRBV19 and J is TRBJ1-1, with TRBD1 as a possible D gene (6 bases). The CDR3 consists of 15 residues. V was pared by 5 bases and J by 0 bases, with 13 bases between. From germline, CDR1 is LNHDA and CDR2 SQIVND (reference sequence). Here the CDR3 DNA reads TGTGCCAGTAGTTTTTGGACAGTCCTGAACACTGAAGCTTTCTTT. Translating gives CASSFWTVLNTEAFF.

V and J are TRBV9 and TRBJ2-3; TRBD1 agrees at 8 bases. This CDR3 has 15 amino acids. The germline V gene has CDR1 SGDLS and CDR2 YYNGEE. V lost 3 bases to trimming and J lost 1 base; unmatched junction nucleotides: 4. The DNA of the CDR3 is TGTGCCAGCAGCGCTTCGACAGGGGGCACAGATACGCAGTATTTT. It yields the protein CASSASTGGTDTQYF. The full variable domain, completed using reference TRBV9 and TRBJ2-3, is DSGVTQTPKHLITATGQRVTLRCSPRSGDLSVYWYQQSLDQGLQFLIQYYNGEERAKGNILERFSAQQFPDLHSELNLSSLELGDSALYFCASSASTGGTDTQYFGPGTRLTVL.